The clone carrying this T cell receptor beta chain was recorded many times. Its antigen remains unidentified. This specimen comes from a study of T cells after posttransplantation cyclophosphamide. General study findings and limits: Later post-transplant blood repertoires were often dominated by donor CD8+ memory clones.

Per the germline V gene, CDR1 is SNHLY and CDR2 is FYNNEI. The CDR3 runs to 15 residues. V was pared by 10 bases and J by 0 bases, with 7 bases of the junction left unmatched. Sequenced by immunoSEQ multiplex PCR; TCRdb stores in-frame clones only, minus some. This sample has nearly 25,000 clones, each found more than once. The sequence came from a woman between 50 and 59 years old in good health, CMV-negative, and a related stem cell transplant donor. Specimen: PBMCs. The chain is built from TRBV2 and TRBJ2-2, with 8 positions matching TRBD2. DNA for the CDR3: TGTGCCATCTCATCGGGACTAGCGAACACCGGGGAGCTGTTTTTT. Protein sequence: CAISSGLANTGELFF.